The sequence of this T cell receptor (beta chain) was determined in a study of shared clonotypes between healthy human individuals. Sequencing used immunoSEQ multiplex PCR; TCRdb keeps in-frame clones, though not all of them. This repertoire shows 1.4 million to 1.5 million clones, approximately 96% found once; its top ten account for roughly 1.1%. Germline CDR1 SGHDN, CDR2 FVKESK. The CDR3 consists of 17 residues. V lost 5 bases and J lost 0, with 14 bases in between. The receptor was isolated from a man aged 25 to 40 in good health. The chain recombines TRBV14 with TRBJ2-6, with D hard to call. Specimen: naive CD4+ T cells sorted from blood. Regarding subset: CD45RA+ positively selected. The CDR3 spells CASSARHLSSGANVLTF. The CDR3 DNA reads TGTGCCAGCAGCGCCAGACACCTTTCCTCTGGGGCCAACGTCCTGACTTTC.